Shown below are 3 T cell receptor beta chains from a single sample sequenced in a study of Graves' ophthalmopathy and Graves' hyperthyroidism. RNA transcripts were the template, and TCR beta CDR3 regions were amplified from them. The first round was an RT-PCR with HTBI primers, and the second round was a multiplex PCR. TCRdb independently ran MiXCR on the multiplex PCR reads; one entry per CDR3 protein. The sample has about 660,000 distinct CDR3 sequences, more than 40% seen once; the top ten hold roughly 3%. Sequencing input: peripheral blood. The source of these receptors is an adult man with Graves' ophthalmopathy.

This clonotype was detected ten times or more. This rearrangement joins TRBV7-8 to TRBJ1-3; a weak D match, TRBD1 (5 bases). The length of the CDR3 is 14 residues. Germline V gene sequence: CDR1 SGHVS, CDR2 FQNEAQ. V was pared by 0 bases and J by 4 bases, with 7 bases between. CDR3 DNA: TGTGCCAGCAGCTTAGCAGGGGACGGAAACACCATATATTTT. It encodes CASSLAGDGNTIYF.

This clonotype was counted many times. The chain carries TRBV5-1 and TRBJ1-2; D is unclear. Germline-derived CDR1 and CDR2 are SGHRS and YFSETQ. V lost 0 bases and J lost 0, with 9 bases in between. There are 15 residues in the CDR3. CDR3 sequence: CASSLAEGANYGYTF. For the CDR3, the DNA is TGCGCCAGCAGCTTGGCCGAAGGAGCTAACTATGGCTACACCTTC.

The chain is built from TRBV7-9 and TRBJ2-7, with unresolved D. The CDR3 is 13 amino acids. V gave up 6 bases and J gave up 2 bases, with 11 bases separating them. Germline V CDR1 and CDR2: SEHNR, FQNEAQ (reference sequence). CDR3 DNA: TGTGCCAGCAGGACCGTCTGGGCCTACGAGCAGTACTTC. Amino acids: CASRTVWAYEQYF.